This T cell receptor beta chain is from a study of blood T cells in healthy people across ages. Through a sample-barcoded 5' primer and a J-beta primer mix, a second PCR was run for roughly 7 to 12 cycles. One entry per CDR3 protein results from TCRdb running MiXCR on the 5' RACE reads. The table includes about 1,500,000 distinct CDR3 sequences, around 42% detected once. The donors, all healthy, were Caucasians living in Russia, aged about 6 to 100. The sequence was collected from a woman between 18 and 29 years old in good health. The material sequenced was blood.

The CDR3, as DNA: TGCGCCAGCAGTGAGTCGGGGCACACTGAAGCTTTCTTT. Amino acids: CASSESGHTEAFF. V usage is TRBV10-2 and J usage is TRBJ1-1, with TRBD1 as a possible D gene (5 bases). The CDR3 is 13 amino acids. Germline loops: CDR1 WSHSY, CDR2 SAAADI. Deletions cut 0 bases from V and 3 bases from J, with 5 bases between.